This T cell receptor (beta chain) was sequenced in a study of blood T cell repertoires in COVID-19 (dated by TCRdb to about 2020). General notes on the study: Samples from collaborators originated in the United States, Italy and Spain and spanned both the acute and convalescent phases of COVID-19. The prospective study material was composed of cDNA or gDNA derived from T cells, B-cell-depleted T cells, or PBMCs. The dataset comprised deeply sampled blood TCRbeta repertoires from subjects exposed to, actively infected with, or recovered from COVID-19. The repertoires were released in a freely available public database meant as a resource for research on the immune response to SARS-CoV-2. Samples came from the ongoing ImmuneRACE study (first 160 participants) plus 1,254 subjects from 6 global collaborators. Nearly every sample came with metadata listing a de-identified subject ID, COVID-19 status, age in years and sex. HLA class I and class II types, where available, came from metadata supplied by the sample provider rather than from assay-based typing.

Collaborating institutions collected whole blood in K2EDTA tubes following their own protocols. Collaborator samples were shipped for TCRbeta analysis as frozen whole blood, isolated PBMCs, or DNA extracted from either sample type. V was cut back by 2 bases and J by 4 bases, leaving a gap of 12 bases between them. Via the germline V gene, CDR1 is SGHRS and CDR2 YFSETQ. The CDR3, from cysteine to phenylalanine, totals 14 residues. Here the CDR3 DNA is all that survives: 42 bases in frame from base 1. Broader findings and caveats from the paper: The amount of clinical and demographic metadata varied by source and participant and was provided uncurated.

The immunoSEQ Assay, a bias-controlled multiplex PCR, was used to amplify TCRbeta CDR3 regions from genomic DNA. The original methods were these. Nucleated cell counts per sample were estimated from amplification of reference gene primers within the assay. Sequence reads were collapsed and filtered to measure the absolute abundance of every unique TCRbeta CDR3 rearrangement. For each sample, productive Simpson clonality was calculated by taking the square root of Simpson's diversity index across productive rearrangements. The immuneACCESS repertoire file appears here via TCRdb, limited to in-frame rearrangements. These files lack a portion of the clones; in checked studies, under half of the deficit traces to unresolved V genes, and the cause of the others is not known. That table is the source of V, J and clone size, and D and trimming were worked out from the DNA. Within this sample are about 130,000 clones, with approximately 80% of them counted one time only. The ten largest make up over 15% of the sample.

Points on this clone: Its antigen is still unknown. It has no much larger one-base neighbor in the sample; base qualities were not kept.

The sequence came from a man aged 80 or over with acute or convalescent COVID-19. Sample: peripheral blood. The chain is assembled from TRBV5-1 and TRBJ2-5; the best D guess is TRBD1, with 6 bases matching. The CDR3 region: CASSLFQGIETQYF. DNA sequence: TGCGCCAGCAGCTTATTCCAGGGGATAGAGACCCAGTACTTC. This CDR3, with the reference TRBV5-1 and TRBJ2-5 proteins standing in past its ends, gives the full variable domain KAGVTQTPRYLIKTRGQQVTLSCSPISGHRSVSWYQQTPGQGLQFLFEYFSETQRNKGNFPGRFSGRQFSNSRSEMNVSTLELGDSALYLCASSLFQGIETQYFGPGTRLLVL.